These 32 T cell receptor beta chains share one sample of origin, sequenced in a study of T cells in localized non-small cell lung cancer. Method: immunoSEQ multiplex PCR; TCRdb's copy keeps in-frame clones and lacks some. Counted here are 20,000 to 25,000 clones, approximately 84% occurring once; the ten biggest clones make up around 2.4%. This material consisted of peripheral blood, taken before any cancer treatment. The source is a man between 40 and 70 years old with stage I lung adenocarcinoma.

This clone has only one observation. The rearrangement links TRBV7-2 to TRBJ1-5; D call uncertain. CDR1 SGHTA and CDR2 FQGNSA come from the germline V gene. The V end lost 5 bases, the J end lost 6 bases, and 17 bases lay between the germline ends. The CDR3 is made up of 15 amino acids. CDR3 in amino acids: CASSLVAESGQPQHF. The CDR3 nucleotides read TGTGCCAGCAGCCTAGTGGCAGAGTCCGGTCAGCCCCAGCATTTT.

This clone was detected once. The chain is built from TRBV2 and TRBJ2-4; 7 bases map to TRBD1. Germline V CDR1 and CDR2: SNHLY, FYNNEI. The CDR3 has 16 amino acids. V shed 3 bases and J 0 bases; nucleotides not matched to a gene: 5. CDR3 sequence: CASSDRGTLAKNIQYF. CDR3 nucleotide sequence: TGTGCCAGCAGTGACAGGGGGACGCTAGCCAAAAACATTCAGTACTTC.

The chain employs TRBV5-1 and TRBJ2-2; 8 bases are a match to TRBD2. The length of the CDR3 is 14 residues. The V and J ends lost 6 bases and 0 bases, in that order; junction bases with no gene match: 1. Germline CDR1 SGHRS, CDR2 YFSETQ. CDR3 sequence reads: CASTLAANTGELFF. The CDR3 DNA is TGCGCCAGCACACTAGCGGCGAACACCGGGGAGCTGTTTTTT.

The CDR3 spells CASSFRGQNYEQYF. In DNA form, the CDR3 reads TGCGCCAGCAGCTTCAGGGGTCAAAACTACGAGCAGTACTTC. The chain uses TRBV5-1 and TRBJ2-7; D is possibly TRBD1 (6 bases). This CDR3 is 14 amino acids long. Between the trimmed V and J ends, which lost 2 bases and 3 bases, there was a span of 12 bases. The germline gives CDR1 SGHRS, CDR2 YFSETQ.

This clone appeared a single time. The rearrangement links TRBV14 to TRBJ2-1, with 8 nucleotides matching TRBD1. The CDR3 has 15 residues. Germline trimming cut 2 bases from V and 4 bases from J; bases unmatched to any gene: 4. Germline V gene sequence: CDR1 SGHDN, CDR2 FVKESK. The CDR3 DNA reads as TGTGCCAGCAGCCAATGGACAGGGCTATACAATGAGCAGTTCTTC. Its protein is CASSQWTGLYNEQFF.

Here the CDR3 reads CASSLFGGPLHF. The CDR3 DNA sequence: TGTGCCAGCAGCTTATTTGGCGGGCCCCTCCACTTT. J is TRBJ1-6 and V is TRBV7-6, with D unresolved. Trimming removed 2 bases at V and 13 bases at J, with 9 bases between. The CDR3 has 12 amino acids. Per germline, CDR1 SGHVS and CDR2 FNYEAQ.

V gene TRBV25-1 combines with J gene TRBJ2-3, with D tentatively TRBD2 (7 bases). The V end lost 2 bases, the J end lost 6 bases, and 24 bases lay between the germline ends. CDR3 length: 18 amino acids. The germline V gene encodes CDR1 MGHDK and CDR2 SYGVNS. The CDR3 nucleotides are TGTGCCAGCAGTGAACAGGGGTCCAAGGGGGGGCAGGAGGATACGCAGTATTTT. As protein: CASSEQGSKGGQEDTQYF.

The chain links TRBV16 to TRBJ2-7; D ambiguous. Germline V lookup: CDR1 KGHSY, CDR2 FQNENV. The CDR3 is made up of 15 amino acids. Trimming removed 4 bases at V and 2 bases at J, with 15 bases between. The CDR3 DNA is TGTGCCAGCAGCCCCCTCTCTACTGGGACCTACGAGCAGTACTTC. This gives the protein CASSPLSTGTYEQYF.

The chain couples TRBV11-2 to TRBJ2-2; D not certain. This CDR3 contains 16 residues. Germline V CDR1 and CDR2: SGHAT, FQNNGV. V was trimmed by 1 base and J by 3 bases, leaving 12 bases between them. CDR3: CASSLVQRAYTGELFF. The CDR3 coding sequence is TGTGCCAGCAGCTTAGTTCAAAGGGCTTACACCGGGGAGCTGTTTTTT.

V usage is TRBV29-1 and J usage is TRBJ2-1, with 12 bases that match TRBD2. V lost 6 bases and J lost 0; bases outside the gene matches: 9. Germline CDR1 is SQVTM and CDR2 is ANQGSEA. This CDR3 is built from 17 residues. The CDR3 sequence is CSVSGTSGFRSYNEQFF. The CDR3 nucleotides read TGCAGCGTCTCCGGGACTAGCGGGTTCCGCTCCTACAATGAGCAGTTCTTC.

J is TRBJ2-7 and V is TRBV28; 8 nucleotides agree with TRBD2. Germline-derived CDR1 and CDR2 are MDHEN and SYDVKM. The CDR3 loop spans 14 amino acids. V dropped 3 bases and J dropped 2; count of bases not matched to a gene: 3. CDR3 nucleotides: TGTGCCAGCAGTTTTTTGCGGGGGGCCTACGAGCAGTACTTC. It codes for CASSFLRGAYEQYF.

The chain couples TRBV20-1 to TRBJ2-5, with unresolved D. The CDR3 is made up of 11 amino acids. Trimming removed 5 bases at V and 5 bases at J, with 9 bases between. Germline CDR1 and CDR2: DFQATT and SNEGSKA (reference sequence). The CDR3 sequence is CSAEPWETQYF. The CDR3 region has the DNA TGCAGTGCTGAACCCTGGGAGACCCAGTACTTC.

The V gene is TRBV7-2, the J gene TRBJ2-5, with TRBD2 identical over 8 bases. The J segment lost 5 bases and the V segment lost 2 bases, leaving 7 bases of the junction unmatched. CDR1 SGHTA and CDR2 FQGNSA come from the germline V gene. The CDR3 runs to 15 residues. CDR3 sequence (DNA): TGTGCCAGCAGCTTACGGCGGGGGGATAGGGAGACCCAGTACTTC. Residues: CASSLRRGDRETQYF.

The chain carries TRBV4-1 and TRBJ1-2, with D perhaps TRBD1 (5 bases). This CDR3 has 14 amino acids. Trimming removed 1 base from V and 3 bases from J, with 9 bases in between. The germline CDR1 and CDR2 sequences are MGHRA and YSYEKL. CDR3 in DNA: TGCGCCAGCAGCCAAGGGGGCAGGGACTATGGCTACACCTTC. This encodes CASSQGGRDYGYTF.

This CDR3 reads CASSLYTATTYEQYF. The CDR3 DNA follows: TGTGCCAGCAGCTTATATACAGCAACTACCTACGAGCAGTACTTC. The V call is TRBV7-9, the J call TRBJ2-7; D is unclear. Per germline, CDR1 SEHNR and CDR2 FQNEAQ (reference sequence). Trimming took off 2 bases at V and 2 bases at J, with 13 bases between the two ends. The CDR3 spans 15 residues.

The genes are TRBV9 and TRBJ2-1; possibly TRBD1 for D (5 bases). Per germline, CDR1 SGDLS and CDR2 YYNGEE. CDR3 length: 15 amino acids. Deletions cut 0 bases from V and 0 bases from J, with 7 bases between. CDR3 residues: CASSVAGASYNEQFF. The CDR3 nucleotides are TGTGCCAGCAGCGTAGCTGGGGCCTCCTACAATGAGCAGTTCTTC. Full variable domain (outside the CDR3, taken from reference TRBV9 and TRBJ2-1): DSGVTQTPKHLITATGQRVTLRCSPRSGDLSVYWYQQSLDQGLQFLIQYYNGEERAKGNILERFSAQQFPDLHSELNLSSLELGDSALYFCASSVAGASYNEQFFGPGTRLTVL.

This chain joins TRBV28 and TRBJ2-7, with 12 nucleotides matching TRBD2. The trim removed 8 bases at V and 2 bases at J, leaving 10 bases unmatched. The CDR3 length is 16 residues. CDR1 is MDHEN, CDR2 SYDVKM, per germline. The CDR3 sequence is CASVTTSGRSPYEQYF. The CDR3 DNA follows: TGTGCCAGCGTGACCACTAGCGGGAGGTCTCCCTACGAGCAGTACTTC. Variable domain in full (rest from reference TRBV28 and TRBJ2-7): DVKVTQSSRYLVKRTGEKVFLECVQDMDHENMFWYRQDPGLGLRLIYFSYDVKMKEKGDIPEGYSVSREKKERFSLILESASTNQTSMYLCASVTTSGRSPYEQYFGPGTRLTVT.

The genes are TRBV2 and TRBJ1-1, with TRBD1 matching over 7 bases. In germline, CDR1 is SNHLY, CDR2 FYNNEI. V trimming: 5 bases; J trimming: 0 bases; junction bases outside the gene matches: 15. The CDR3 runs to 18 residues. The CDR3 here is CASSPGSGRGRMNTEAFF. The DNA of the CDR3 is TGTGCCAGCAGTCCAGGTTCAGGGAGGGGGCGGATGAACACTGAAGCTTTCTTT.

This chain joins TRBV18 and TRBJ1-2; the D gene is possibly TRBD1 (6 bases). This CDR3 contains 14 residues. Germline V gives CDR1 KGHSH, CDR2 LQKENI. Trimming left V 2 bases short and J 2 bases short, with 9 bases between. CDR3 nucleotides: TGTGCCAGCTCACCAAGACAGGCGAACTATGGCTACACCTTC. Protein: CASSPRQANYGYTF. The full variable domain, its missing parts supplied by reference TRBV18 and TRBJ1-2, is NAGVMQNPRHLVRRRGQEARLRCSPMKGHSHVYWYRQLPEEGLKFMVYLQKENIIDESGMPKERFSAEFPKEGPSILRIQQVVRGDSAAYFCASSPRQANYGYTFGSGTRLTVV.

The V and J genes are TRBV5-4 and TRBJ2-3; D not certain. The germline V and J ends were trimmed by 3 bases and 7 bases, with 9 bases remaining between them. From germline, CDR1 is SGHNT and CDR2 YYREEE (reference sequence). This CDR3 spans 12 amino acids. CDR3: CASSSSRNTQYF. CDR3 sequence (DNA): TGTGCCAGCAGCTCGTCACGAAATACGCAGTATTTT.

This sequence joins TRBV2 and TRBJ2-1; unclear D gene. The germline V and J ends were trimmed by 1 base and 6 bases, with 22 bases remaining between them. In germline, CDR1 is SNHLY, CDR2 FYNNEI. The CDR3 sequence is 18 residues long. The CDR3 region has the DNA TGTGCCAGCAGTGAAGAGCTGTCAGGAACGGCTACATCCAATGAGCAGTTCTTC. It encodes CASSEELSGTATSNEQFF. Filled out from reference TRBV2 and TRBJ2-1, the complete variable domain reads EPEVTQTPSHQVTQMGQEVILRCVPISNHLYFYWYRQILGQKVEFLVSFYNNEISEKSEIFDDQFSVERPDGSNFTLKIRSTKLEDSAMYFCASSEELSGTATSNEQFFGPGTRLTVL.

The V and J genes are TRBV27 and TRBJ2-5; no reliable D call. The V gene lost 5 bases and the J gene lost 7 bases, with 14 bases spanning the gap. This CDR3 has 13 amino acids. CDR1 and CDR2 from the germline V gene are MNHEY and SMNVEV (reference sequence). Here the CDR3 reads CASSRTYLGTQYF. The CDR3 region has the DNA TGTGCCAGCAGTCGGACCTACCTTGGGACCCAGTACTTC.

The chain combines TRBV7-3 with TRBJ2-5; 12 bases line up with TRBD2. The CDR3 sequence is 15 residues long. J gave up 5 bases and V 4 bases, and 5 bases lay outside the gene matches. The germline CDR1 and CDR2 sequences are SGHTA and FQGTGA. The CDR3 loop reads CASSYGTSGRETQYF. Written as DNA, the CDR3 is TGTGCCAGCAGCTACGGTACTAGCGGGAGGGAGACCCAGTACTTC.

This chain links TRBV5-1 with TRBJ2-5, with TRBD1 matching 8 bases. J lost 0 bases, V lost 4 bases, and 5 bases had no gene match. This CDR3 comprises 15 residues. Germline CDR1 SGHRS, CDR2 YFSETQ. CDR3 protein: CASSGRTGYQETQYF. The DNA of the CDR3 is TGCGCCAGCAGCGGACGGACAGGGTACCAAGAGACCCAGTACTTC.

The chain recombines TRBV4-1 with TRBJ1-3; a possible D gene is TRBD1 (6 bases). Trimming removed 4 bases from V and 4 bases from J, with 11 bases in between. The CDR3 sequence is 14 residues long. The germline gives CDR1 MGHRA, CDR2 YSYEKL. The CDR3, as DNA: TGCGCCAGCAGCCGGACAGAGCTCGGAAACACCATATATTTT. It codes for CASSRTELGNTIYF.

The V call is TRBV28, the J call TRBJ2-7; 14 bases match TRBD2. V was pared by 1 base and J by 5 bases, with 7 bases of the junction left unmatched. Germline lookup yields CDR1 MDHEN and CDR2 SYDVKM. The CDR3 has 17 residues. CDR3 bases: TGTGCCAGCAGTTTATCCCCATCGGGACTAGCGGGGGACGAGCAGTACTTC. Its translation is CASSLSPSGLAGDEQYF. Based on the CDR3 plus reference TRBV28 and TRBJ2-7, the full variable domain is DVKVTQSSRYLVKRTGEKVFLECVQDMDHENMFWYRQDPGLGLRLIYFSYDVKMKEKGDIPEGYSVSREKKERFSLILESASTNQTSMYLCASSLSPSGLAGDEQYFGPGTRLTVT.

The genes are TRBV11-2 and TRBJ2-1; TRBD2 might be the D (6 bases). The CDR3 contains 13 residues. Trimming stripped 4 bases from V and 9 bases from J, with 13 bases between. CDR1 SGHAT and CDR2 FQNNGV come from the germline V gene. CDR3 region: CASSSPGVLEQFF. CDR3 sequence (DNA): TGTGCCAGCAGCTCCCCGGGAGTTCTTGAGCAGTTCTTC.

The V gene is TRBV15, the J gene TRBJ1-4; 9 bases fit TRBD1. The V gene end was trimmed by 4 bases and the J gene end by 8 bases; junction bases not matched to a gene: 14. There are 17 residues in the CDR3. Germline loops: CDR1 LNHNV, CDR2 YYDKDF (reference sequence). DNA of the CDR3: TGTGCCACCAGCACCCTGCTCGAAGGGACAGGGTACGAAAAACTGTTTTTT. Protein sequence: CATSTLLEGTGYEKLFF. The variable domain in full, with the rest retrieved from reference TRBV15 and TRBJ1-4, is DAMVIQNPRYQVTQFGKPVTLSCSQTLNHNVMYWYQQKSSQAPKLLFHYYDKDFNNEADTPDNFQSRRPNTSFCFLDIRSPGLGDTAMYLCATSTLLEGTGYEKLFFGSGTQLSVL.

The chain carries TRBV7-6 and TRBJ1-6; D remains ambiguous. This CDR3 has 13 amino acids. The V gene lost 1 base and the J gene lost 5 bases, with 3 bases spanning the gap. Germline CDR1 and CDR2: SGHVS and FNYEAQ. CDR3 in DNA: TGTGCCAGCAGCTTAGACCATAATTCACCCCTCCACTTT. As protein: CASSLDHNSPLHF.

This rearrangement joins TRBV18 to TRBJ2-1, with 9 bases that match TRBD1. The junction had 10 bases not matched to a gene; V was cut back by 6 bases and J by 4 bases. The germline V gene has CDR1 KGHSH and CDR2 LQKENI. There are 16 residues in the CDR3. This chain's CDR3 is CASSRRTGGLYNEQFF. The CDR3 DNA sequence: TGTGCCAGCTCCCGGCGTACAGGGGGCTTGTACAATGAGCAGTTCTTC. The variable domain in full, with the rest retrieved from reference TRBV18 and TRBJ2-1, is NAGVMQNPRHLVRRRGQEARLRCSPMKGHSHVYWYRQLPEEGLKFMVYLQKENIIDESGMPKERFSAEFPKEGPSILRIQQVVRGDSAAYFCASSRRTGGLYNEQFFGPGTRLTVL.

The V call is TRBV7-3, the J call TRBJ1-5, with D possibly TRBD1 on 5 matching bases. Germline V gene sequence: CDR1 SGHTA, CDR2 FQGTGA. Between the trimmed V and J ends, which lost 5 bases and 7 bases, there was a span of 12 bases. The CDR3 has 13 residues. CDR3 DNA: TGTGCCAGCAGCCCAACCAGGGAACAGCCCCAGCATTTT. Residues: CASSPTREQPQHF.

The genes are TRBV11-2 and TRBJ2-4; 12 bases match TRBD1. Germline values: CDR1 SGHAT, CDR2 FQNNGV. This CDR3 has 18 residues. J gave up 2 bases and V 0 bases, and 5 bases lay outside the gene matches. As DNA, the CDR3 is TGTGCCAGCAGCTTAGATCCGGGACAGGGGGCCTCCAAAAACATTCAGTACTTC. Protein: CASSLDPGQGASKNIQYF. The complete variable domain, with remaining parts taken from reference TRBV11-2 and TRBJ2-4, reads EAGVAQSPRYKIIEKRQSVAFWCNPISGHATLYWYQQILGQGPKLLIQFQNNGVVDDSQLPKDRFSAERLKGVDSTLKIQPAKLEDSAVYLCASSLDPGQGASKNIQYFGAGTRLSVL.